The rows below give T cell receptor beta chains drawn from one sample of a study of siplizumab effects on memory and regulatory T cells. Here immunoSEQ multiplex PCR was the method, and the copy in TCRdb shows in-frame clones only, minus some. In the table there are more than 85,000 clones, over 85% of which are singletons. Sequenced material: CD4+ T cells sorted from blood. These receptors were collected from a human donor in good health. The CDR3 runs from the conserved cysteine through the conserved F or W. D genes are given only for firm matches. Not all rows give a size; the values are once, few, many and, for expanded clones, a class.

d_call | j_call | v_call | clone_size | cdr3_nt | cdr3_aa
TRBD2 | TRBJ2-5 | TRBV12-5 | . | TGTGCTAGTGGTTTGACAGCGGGGGAGGTAGAGACCCAGTACTTC | CASGLTAGEVETQYF
TRBD2 | TRBJ2-5 | TRBV29-1 | once | TGCAGCGTCAGAGCGGGAGGGCCGGAGACCCAGTACTTC | CSVRAGGPETQYF
. | TRBJ1-1 | TRBV4-1 | . | TGCGCCAGCAGCCACCTATCTGCGAACACTGAAGCTTTCTTT | CASSHLSANTEAFF
. | TRBJ2-7 | TRBV6-6 | . | TGTGCCAGCACCTTGGACAACCTAAGCTCCTACGAGCAGTACTTC | CASTLDNLSSYEQYF
. | TRBJ2-7 | TRBV15 | . | TGTGCCACCAGCAGGAGCAGGGACCACGAGCAGTACTTC | CATSRSRDHEQYF
. | TRBJ1-1 | TRBV30 | . | TGTGCCTGGAGTGGATACGCGGGAGCCGCTTTCTTT | CAWSGYAGAAFF
TRBD1 | TRBJ1-1 | TRBV19 | once | TGTGCCAGTAGTATGGACAGGGGGCGAGGGGGCCCTGAAGCTTTCTTT | CASSMDRGRGGPEAFF
TRBD2 | TRBJ2-7 | TRBV9 | . | TGTGCCAGCAGCGCAAGACCGGGACTAGCGGGACTTAATATCTACGAGCAGTACTTC | CASSARPGLAGLNIYEQYF
. | TRBJ1-1 | TRBV6-5 | . | TGTGCCAGCAGTTACTCGGGCTTCACAGGGCAGAGTGAAGCTTTCTTT | CASSYSGFTGQSEAFF
. | TRBJ1-5 | TRBV6-1 | once | TGTGCCAGCAGTGAAAGAAGCAATCAGCCCCAGCATTTT | CASSERSNQPQHF
TRBD1 | TRBJ1-1 | TRBV18 | . | TGTGCCAGCTCAGAAGGGACAGGGCTGAACACTGAAGCTTTCTTT | CASSEGTGLNTEAFF
. | TRBJ1-4 | TRBV2 | . | TGTGCCAGCATTCTGGCCCTCCAACTGTTTTTT | CASILALQLFF
. | TRBJ2-1 | TRBV7-9 | . | TGTGCCAGCAGCCCCCCTCGAGCCTTACTCAATGAGCAGTTCTTC | CASSPPRALLNEQFF